The present T cell receptor (beta chain) was sequenced within a study of response to subunit inactivated influenza vaccine. Study-wide findings and caveats: Few additional T cells are recruited per seasonal influenza vaccination, authors suggested.

From the RT-PCR reads, TCRdb called clonotypes with MiXCR, one entry per CDR3 protein. Of about 800,000 distinct CDR3 sequences in the sample, approximately 21% are singletons; the top ten hold about 10%. This clonotype was observed a handful of times. Its antigen is as yet unknown. CDR1 and CDR2 from the germline V gene are DFQATT and SNEGSKA (reference sequence). V was pared by 3 bases and J by 8 bases, with 16 bases between. This CDR3 is 13 amino acids long. The V and J genes are TRBV20-1 and TRBJ1-2; D ambiguous. This clonotype was obtained from a man aged 50-60 years who received an inactivated influenza vaccine. The sample consisted of PBMCs from blood, taken roughly 5 days after vaccination. The CDR3 DNA sequence: TGCAGTGCTAGTCGTCAGCCTGGCTGGGGCTACACCTTC. It translates to CSASRQPGWGYTF.